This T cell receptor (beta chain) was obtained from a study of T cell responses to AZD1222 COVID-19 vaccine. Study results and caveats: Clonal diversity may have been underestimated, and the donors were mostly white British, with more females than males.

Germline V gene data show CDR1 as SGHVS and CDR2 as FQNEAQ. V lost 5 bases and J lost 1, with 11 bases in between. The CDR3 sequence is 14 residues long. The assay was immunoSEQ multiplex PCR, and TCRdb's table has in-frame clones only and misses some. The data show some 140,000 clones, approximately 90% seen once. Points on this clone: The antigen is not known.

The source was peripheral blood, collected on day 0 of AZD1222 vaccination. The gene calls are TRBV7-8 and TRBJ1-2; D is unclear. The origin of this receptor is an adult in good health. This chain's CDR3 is CASSPRSFNYGYTF. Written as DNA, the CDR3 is TGTGCCAGCAGCCCTCGGTCTTTTAACTATGGCTACACCTTC.